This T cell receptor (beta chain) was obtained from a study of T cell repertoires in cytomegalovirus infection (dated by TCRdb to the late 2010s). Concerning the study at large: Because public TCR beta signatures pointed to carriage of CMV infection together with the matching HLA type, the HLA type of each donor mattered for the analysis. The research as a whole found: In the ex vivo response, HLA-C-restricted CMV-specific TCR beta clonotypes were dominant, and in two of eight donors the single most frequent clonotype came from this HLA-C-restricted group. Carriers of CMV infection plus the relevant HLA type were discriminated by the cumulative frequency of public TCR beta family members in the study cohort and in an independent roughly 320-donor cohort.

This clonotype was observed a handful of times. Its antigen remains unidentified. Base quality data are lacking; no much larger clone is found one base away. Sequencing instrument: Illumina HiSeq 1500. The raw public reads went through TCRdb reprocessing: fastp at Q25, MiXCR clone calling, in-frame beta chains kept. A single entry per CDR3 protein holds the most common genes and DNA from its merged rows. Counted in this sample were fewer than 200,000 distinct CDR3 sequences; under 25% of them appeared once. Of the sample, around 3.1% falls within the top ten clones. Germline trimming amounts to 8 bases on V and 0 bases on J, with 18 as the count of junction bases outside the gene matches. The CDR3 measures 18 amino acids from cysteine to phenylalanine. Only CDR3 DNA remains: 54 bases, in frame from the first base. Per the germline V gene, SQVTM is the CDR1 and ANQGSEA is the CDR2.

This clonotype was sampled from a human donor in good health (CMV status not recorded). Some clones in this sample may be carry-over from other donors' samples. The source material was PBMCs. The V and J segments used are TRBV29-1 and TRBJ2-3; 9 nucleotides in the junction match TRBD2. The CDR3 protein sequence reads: CSSSRGPSGAISTDTQYF. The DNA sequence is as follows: TGCAGCTCCTCGCGGGGACCTAGCGGGGCAATTAGCACAGATACGCAGTATTTT.